What follows describes a single T cell receptor (beta chain). Its antigen is not identified. V was clipped by 5 bases and J by 5 bases, with 24 bases between them. The CDR3 contains 17 residues. Germline-derived CDR1 and CDR2 are LNHNV and YYDKDF (reference sequence). Using immunoSEQ multiplex PCR, the repertoire was profiled, and TCRdb retains in-frame clones only, with some absent. The table lists 140,000 to 150,000 clones, about 90% of them singletons, with about 3% in the top ten. This sample is part of a study of T cell responses to AZD1222 COVID-19 vaccine. Study-wide findings and caveats: There were mostly white British donors and more females than males, and clonal diversity was possibly underestimated. The study found vaccine-associated CD4 TCRs spanning spike, dominant at 160-218 and 743-854.

The sample was peripheral blood, taken on day 0 of MenACWY control vaccination. This clonotype was sampled from an adult in good health. The genes are TRBV15 and TRBJ2-5; D remains ambiguous. CDR3 DNA: TGTGCCACCAGCCCCCCCCGAGGACGCGCTGGTCGGGAGACCCAGTACTTC. Protein: CATSPPRGRAGRETQYF.